This entry lists 8 T cell receptor beta chains sequenced from one sample in a study of shared clonotypes between healthy human individuals. Here immunoSEQ multiplex PCR was the method, and the copy in TCRdb shows in-frame clones only, minus some. The data contain about 470,000 clones, 79% of them singletons. The sample comprised PBMCs. The receptors come from a woman aged 40 to 50 in good health. Some clones in this sample may be carry-over from other donors' samples.

In this sample, this clone turned up a few times. This chain uses TRBV10-1 with TRBJ1-1; TRBD1 matches at 8 bases. Germline lookup yields CDR1 WNHNN and CDR2 SYGVQD (reference sequence). The CDR3 loop spans 13 amino acids. The V gene end was trimmed by 6 bases and the J gene end by 3 bases; junction bases not matched to a gene: 3. CDR3: CASSKQGDTEAFF. CDR3 in DNA: TGCGCCAGCAGCAAACAGGGGGACACTGAAGCTTTCTTT.

The V call is TRBV2, the J call TRBJ1-1, with a tentative D call TRBD1 (6 bases). V was pared by 9 bases and J by 8 bases, with 13 bases between. Germline CDR1 is SNHLY and CDR2 is FYNNEI. The CDR3 length is 11 residues. CDR3 protein: CARARGGEAFF. CDR3 DNA: TGTGCCAGGGCCAGGGGCGGAGAAGCTTTCTTT. The variable domain in full, with the rest retrieved from reference TRBV2 and TRBJ1-1, is EPEVTQTPSHQVTQMGQEVILRCVPISNHLYFYWYRQILGQKVEFLVSFYNNEISEKSEIFDDQFSVERPDGSNFTLKIRSTKLEDSAMYFCARARGGEAFFGQGTRLTVV.

V is TRBV29-1 and J is TRBJ2-6; a weak D match, TRBD1 (6 bases). Trimming removed 2 bases from V and 3 bases from J, with 17 bases in between. Germline CDR1 and CDR2: SQVTM and ANQGSEA. This CDR3 is built from 17 residues. DNA for the CDR3: TGCAGCGTTGAAACCGAAGTGAGGGGGAGTGGGGCCAACGTCCTGACTTTC. This sequence encodes CSVETEVRGSGANVLTF.

This clone appeared a few times. The genes are TRBV4-1 and TRBJ2-1; TRBD2 aligns across 9 bases. The CDR3 contains 16 residues. The germline gives CDR1 MGHRA, CDR2 YSYEKL. J lost 4 bases, V lost 1 base, and 5 bases had no gene match. The CDR3 bases are TGCGCCAGCAGCCAAGGAACTAGCGGGTTTTACAATGAGCAGTTCTTC. Translation: CASSQGTSGFYNEQFF.

This rearrangement joins TRBV4-1 to TRBJ2-1; D not certain. The CDR3 contains 14 residues. Germline-derived CDR1 and CDR2 are MGHRA and YSYEKL. The ends were cut back, 2 bases at V and 4 bases at J, with 9 bases in the middle. CDR3: CASSQLDSYNEQFF. The CDR3 nucleotides read TGCGCCAGCAGCCAACTAGACTCGTACAATGAGCAGTTCTTC.

The chain recombines TRBV7-9 with TRBJ1-6; D is undetermined. The germline V gene has CDR1 SEHNR and CDR2 FQNEAQ (reference sequence). The CDR3 runs to 14 residues. The germline V and J ends were trimmed by 5 bases and 9 bases, with 14 bases remaining between them. CDR3 DNA sequence: TGTGCCAGCAGCCCAGGAGGTCTGAGTTCACCCCTCCACTTT. Its protein product is CASSPGGLSSPLHF.

The chain uses TRBV7-2 and TRBJ2-3; perhaps TRBD2 as D (5 bases). Germline V gives CDR1 SGHTA, CDR2 FQGNSA. Trimming took 0 bases from V and 5 from J, leaving 6 bases between them. CDR3 size: 13 residues. The chain's CDR3 is CASSLAGVDTQYF. Written as DNA, the CDR3 is TGTGCCAGCAGCTTAGCGGGAGTAGATACGCAGTATTTT.

CDR3: CASSPGTGVIYGYTF. The CDR3 DNA reads as TGTGCCAGCAGTCCGGGGACAGGGGTTATCTATGGCTACACCTTC. The chain uses TRBV27 and TRBJ1-2, with 10 positions matching TRBD1. CDR3 length equals 15 residues. CDR1 is MNHEY, CDR2 SMNVEV, per germline (reference sequence). The V gene end was trimmed by 5 bases and the J gene end by 4 bases; junction bases not matched to a gene: 7.